The 3 T cell receptor beta chains in this list originate from one sample, sequenced in a study of memory CD4+ T cells and cytomegalovirus serostatus. Single viable CD3+CD4+CD8-CD45RO+ cells were sorted as the memory CD4+ T cells. TCRdb's table, derived via immunoSEQ multiplex PCR, lists solely in-frame clones and lacks some. This table holds roughly 50,000 clones, roughly 84% found once. Sequencing was carried out using memory CD4+ T cells from blood. The receptors stem from an adult in good health and CMV-seronegative. Some clones in this sample may be carry-over from other donors' samples.

This chain joins TRBV5-1 and TRBJ2-7, with a possible D match to TRBD1 (6 bases). Germline V CDR1 and CDR2: SGHRS, YFSETQ. This CDR3 has 15 residues. With 3 bases removed from V and 3 bases from J, the gap between germline ends came to 16 bases. In DNA form, the CDR3 reads TGCGCCAGCAGCTACTCAGGGGAACCGCACTACGAGCAGTACTTC. The encoded protein is CASSYSGEPHYEQYF.

This clone has a handful of counts. The chain recombines TRBV30 with TRBJ2-2; 7 bases line up with TRBD2. The CDR3 extends over 15 amino acids. Germline V lookup: CDR1 GTSNPN, CDR2 SVGIG (reference sequence). J was trimmed by 2 bases and V by 2 bases; bases with no gene match: 5. This chain's CDR3 is CAWSLGGGNTGELFF. In DNA form, the CDR3 reads TGTGCCTGGAGTCTGGGGGGGGGAAACACCGGGGAGCTGTTTTTT.

The V call is TRBV5-1, the J call TRBJ1-4; D remains ambiguous. CDR1 and CDR2 from the germline V gene are SGHRS and YFSETQ. The germline V and J ends were trimmed by 4 bases and 8 bases, with 15 bases remaining between them. The CDR3 extends over 14 amino acids. The CDR3 protein is CASSPTDPGEKLFF. In DNA form, the CDR3 reads TGCGCCAGCAGCCCTACAGATCCGGGGGAAAAACTGTTTTTT.